This is a list of T cell receptor beta chains from one sample in a study of regulatory T cells. TCRdb's table, derived via immunoSEQ multiplex PCR, lists solely in-frame clones and lacks some. The repertoire holds 30,000 to 40,000 clones, with around 89% as singletons. Specimen: conventional CD4+ T cells sorted from blood. These TCRs come from a person aged 18 to 29 with CD3G deficiency. The CDR3 runs from the conserved cysteine through the conserved F or W. D genes are given only for firm matches. Clone sizes are given selectively: once, few, many, or a class where the clone is expanded.

abundance	v_gene	j_gene	d_gene	CDR3nt	CDR3aa
NA	TRBV19	TRBJ2-1	TRBD2	TGTGCCAGTAGTATTGATGCGGGAGCCGCTGAGCAGTTCTTC	CASSIDAGAAEQFF
NA	TRBV7-9	TRBJ2-2	TRBD2	TGTGCCAGCAGCTTAGGTAGCGGGCGGACCGGGGAGCTGTTTTTT	CASSLGSGRTGELFF
NA	TRBV10-3	TRBJ1-2	NA	TGTGCCATCAGTGTATCTGGAGACTATGGCTACACCTTC	CAISVSGDYGYTF
NA	TRBV4-1	TRBJ2-7	NA	TGCGCCAGCAGCCTGGAACAGGGTTACGAGCAGTACTTC	CASSLEQGYEQYF
few	TRBV28	TRBJ2-7	TRBD2	TGTGCCAGCAGCCTTAGCGGGAGACGGGAGCAGTACTTC	CASSLSGRREQYF
NA	TRBV28	TRBJ2-2	TRBD1	TGTGCCAGCAGTTCCGGGACAGAGAACACCGGGGAGCTGTTTTTT	CASSSGTENTGELFF
NA	TRBV6-1	TRBJ1-2	NA	TGTGCCAGCAGTGAAGAGACAGCTCGTTATGGCTACACCTTC	CASSEETARYGYTF
NA	TRBV28	TRBJ1-1	NA	TGTGCCAGCCACGCCGCAGGGCTGAACACTGAAGCTTTCTTT	CASHAAGLNTEAFF
NA	TRBV7-9	TRBJ1-1	NA	TGTGCCAGCAGCTTTGGGGCTAACACTGAAGCTTTCTTT	CASSFGANTEAFF
NA	TRBV7-9	TRBJ1-2	TRBD1	TGTGCCAGCGGTCGGACAGGGGACTCTAACTATGGCTACACCTTC	CASGRTGDSNYGYTF
NA	TRBV10-2	TRBJ2-3	TRBD2	TGCGCCAGCAGTGAGTCGGGGCTAGCGGGCCACACAGATACGCAGTATTTT	CASSESGLAGHTDTQYF
NA	TRBV5-1	TRBJ1-5	TRBD1	TGCGCCAGCAGCGGTAGCCGGGACAGGGGACCCATACAGCCCCAGCATTTT	CASSGSRDRGPIQPQHF
few	TRBV11-2	TRBJ2-7	TRBD2	TGTGCCAGCAGCCCCCCCGGCCAGCGGGGAGGCTACGAGCAGTACTTC	CASSPPGQRGGYEQYF
NA	TRBV4-1	TRBJ2-1	TRBD1	TGCGCCAGCAGCCAAGCGGAAGGCAGGGGGTTCAATGAGCAGTTCTTC	CASSQAEGRGFNEQFF
NA	TRBV10-3	TRBJ2-7	TRBD1	TGTGCCATCAGTGGGTCAGGGGGCCCCCACGAGCAGTACTTC	CAISGSGGPHEQYF
NA	TRBV27	TRBJ2-5	TRBD2	TGTGCCAGCAGTCCACGTCCGGGAGGAGAGACCCAGTACTTC	CASSPRPGGETQYF
once	TRBV6-1	TRBJ2-1	NA	TGTGCCAGTACCAGCGGTCACTCCTACAATGAGCAGTTCTTC	CASTSGHSYNEQFF
once	TRBV6-6	TRBJ1-2	NA	TGTGCCAGCAGTCCCACAGGGTTTACGAGCTACACCTTC	CASSPTGFTSYTF
NA	TRBV7-9	TRBJ2-1	TRBD1	TGTGCCAGCAGCTCATCCCGGGACAGATACAATGAGCAGTTCTTC	CASSSSRDRYNEQFF
NA	TRBV28	TRBJ2-5	NA	TGTGCCAGCAGCTCTCGACAGTTACTGGAAGAGACCCAGTACTTC	CASSSRQLLEETQYF
NA	TRBV27	TRBJ2-1	NA	TGTGCCAGCAGTCCCCAAGGGGGGAATGAGCAGTTCTTC	CASSPQGGNEQFF
NA	TRBV4-3	TRBJ2-7	TRBD1	TGCGCCAGCAGCCAGAAGGACAGGGACCACGAGCAGTACTTC	CASSQKDRDHEQYF
NA	TRBV28	TRBJ2-3	NA	TGTGCCAGCAGTTCCCTCAGGGTGGCTAGCACAGATACGCAGTATTTT	CASSSLRVASTDTQYF
NA	TRBV5-1	TRBJ2-3	TRBD2	TGCGCCAGCAGCCTGACTAGCGGGAGCACAGATACGCAGTATTTT	CASSLTSGSTDTQYF
NA	TRBV7-9	TRBJ2-3	TRBD1	TGTGCCAGCAGCCTTACAGGGGGCACAGATACGCAGTATTTT	CASSLTGGTDTQYF
NA	TRBV28	TRBJ2-3	TRBD2	TGTGCCAGCAGTACTAGCGGAATACAAGATACGCAGTATTTT	CASSTSGIQDTQYF
NA	TRBV27	TRBJ2-7	TRBD1	TGTGCCAGCAGTTCCAGGGGGCTCGGCTACGAGCAGTACTTC	CASSSRGLGYEQYF
NA	TRBV18	TRBJ2-7	NA	TGTGCCAGCTCACCAGGGAATAGCGCCTACGAGCAGTACTTC	CASSPGNSAYEQYF
NA	TRBV28	TRBJ2-7	TRBD2	TGTGCCAGCAGTATGGCTTTAGGAGCGGCTAGCGGGAGGGCCGCCTACGAGCAGTACTTC	CASSMALGAASGRAAYEQYF
NA	TRBV6-5	TRBJ1-2	TRBD1	TGTGCCAGCAGTCGGGACAGTCGGGTCTATGGCTACACCTTC	CASSRDSRVYGYTF
NA	TRBV27	TRBJ2-2	NA	TGTGCCAGCAGTTCCGCCGGGTACGGGGAGCTGTTTTTT	CASSSAGYGELFF
once	TRBV5-1	TRBJ2-7	TRBD1	TGCGCCAGCAGCTTGGTCGATTCGACAGGGATGTCCTACGAGCAGTACTTC	CASSLVDSTGMSYEQYF
NA	TRBV28	TRBJ2-2	NA	TGTGCCAGCACCCCCCCGGGGACCGGGGAGCTGTTTTTT	CASTPPGTGELFF
NA	TRBV5-1	TRBJ1-2	NA	TGCGCCAGCAGCGCGGGGGGACCTAATGGCTACACCTTC	CASSAGGPNGYTF
few	TRBV5-1	TRBJ1-1	NA	TGCGCCAGCAGCCCCTCGACCCACGGGAACACTGAAGCTTTCTTT	CASSPSTHGNTEAFF
NA	TRBV7-4	TRBJ2-2	NA	TGTGCCAGCAGCTTGGACTGGAACACCGGGGAGCTGTTTTTT	CASSLDWNTGELFF
NA	TRBV27	TRBJ2-2	TRBD2	TGTGCCAGCAGTTCAATCGGGACTAGCGGGAGCAAGGAGAAGCTGTTTTTT	CASSSIGTSGSKEKLFF
NA	TRBV6-1	TRBJ2-7	NA	TGTGCCAGCAGTGAAACCACAGGGATGGGATACGAGCAGTACTTC	CASSETTGMGYEQYF
NA	TRBV7-8	TRBJ2-1	NA	TGTGCCAGCAGCACAAGGACTCACAATGAGCAGTTCTTC	CASSTRTHNEQFF
NA	TRBV19	TRBJ2-7	NA	TGTGCCAGTAGTCGTCGGGGCTTCTACGAGCAGTACTTC	CASSRRGFYEQYF
NA	TRBV5-1	TRBJ2-5	NA	TGCGCCAGCAGCTGGGCTAGTCGGGAGACCCAGTACTTC	CASSWASRETQYF
NA	TRBV6-8	TRBJ1-1	NA	TGTGCCAGATGGAGGGCAGGGTTGAACACTGAAGCTTTCTTT	CARWRAGLNTEAFF
NA	TRBV5-1	TRBJ1-4	TRBD1	TGCGCCAGCAGCTTGGGGACAGGGGGACGAGAAAAACTGTTTTTT	CASSLGTGGREKLFF
few	TRBV6-1	TRBJ2-7	NA	TGTGCCAGCAGTGACAACAGACTCTATTACGAGCAGTACTTC	CASSDNRLYYEQYF
NA	TRBV18	TRBJ2-7	TRBD1	TGTGCCAGCTCCCAAGGGACAGGGAGCCCTTACGAGCAGTACTTC	CASSQGTGSPYEQYF
NA	TRBV7-3	TRBJ2-1	NA	TGTGCCAGCAGCCGTTACAATGAGCAGTTCTTC	CASSRYNEQFF
few	TRBV18	TRBJ2-7	TRBD2	TGTGCCAGCTCCCCGGGACTAGCTAACGAGCAGTACTTC	CASSPGLANEQYF
NA	TRBV5-1	TRBJ1-1	NA	TGCGCCAGCAGCTTGGGGGGTAACACTGAAGCTTTCTTT	CASSLGGNTEAFF
NA	TRBV5-1	TRBJ2-2	NA	TGCGCCAGCAGCCCACCTGGTGGAGGAGCCACCGGGGAGCTGTTTTTT	CASSPPGGGATGELFF
NA	TRBV28	TRBJ2-7	TRBD1	TGTGCCAGCAGTTTTTCTCAGGGGGCCTACGAGCAGTACTTC	CASSFSQGAYEQYF
NA	TRBV28	TRBJ1-1	NA	TGTGCCAGCAGTCCTCAGGGTAATTGGGACACTGAAGCTTTCTTT	CASSPQGNWDTEAFF
medium-sized	TRBV20-1	TRBJ2-3	NA	TGCAGTGCTGTAGGGGGGAGTACGCAGTATTTT	CSAVGGSTQYF
few	TRBV28	TRBJ2-1	TRBD2	TGTGCCAGCAGTCCTGTTAGCGGGAGTCGGGCGAGCAATGAGCAGTTCTTC	CASSPVSGSRASNEQFF
once	TRBV6-1	TRBJ1-5	NA	TGTGCCACCAAGGCGGTAATGAATCAGCCCCAGCATTTT	CATKAVMNQPQHF
NA	TRBV6-6	TRBJ2-1	NA	TGTGCCAGCAGTTACTCCAGGGGGGGGATCGTCTTC	CASSYSRGGIVF